Shown below are 3 T cell receptor beta chains from a single sample sequenced in a study of glioma-infiltrating T cells after dendritic cell vaccination. TCRdb's table, derived via immunoSEQ multiplex PCR, lists solely in-frame clones and lacks some. The sample lists approximately 60,000 clones; around nine tenths were seen once. The time point: after dendritic cell vaccination, including at tumor progression/relapse. The sequencing used blood, collected after dendritic cell vaccination. Source of these receptors: a human donor with glioblastoma.

The V call is TRBV6-5, the J call TRBJ2-5, with 7 bases that match TRBD1. With the DNA end fitting TRBJ2-7 better, the J assignment may be wrong. The germline gives CDR1 MNHEY, CDR2 SVGAGI. The CDR3 loop spans 15 amino acids. The CDR3 spells CASSYSSGGIYEQYF. In nucleotides, the CDR3 is TGTGCCAGCAGTTACTCGTCAGGGGGAATCTACGAGCAGTACTTC.

V and J are TRBV19 and TRBJ1-5; D is undetermined. V lost 6 bases to trimming and J lost 7 bases, with 13 bases between them. This CDR3 comprises 13 residues. Germline values: CDR1 LNHDA, CDR2 SQIVND (reference sequence). CDR3 sequence reads: CASSPPGKQPQHF. The CDR3 nucleotides are TGTGCCAGTAGCCCCCCGGGGAAACAGCCCCAGCATTTT. The full variable domain, completed using reference TRBV19 and TRBJ1-5, is DGGITQSPKYLFRKEGQNVTLSCEQNLNHDAMYWYRQDPGQGLRLIYYSQIVNDFQKGDIAEGYSVSREKKESFPLTVTSAQKNPTAFYLCASSPPGKQPQHFGDGTRLSIL.

The chain carries TRBV5-1 and TRBJ1-2; perhaps TRBD1 as D (5 bases). The CDR3 loop spans 15 amino acids. V gave up 0 bases and J gave up 4 bases, with 13 bases separating them. Germline V gives CDR1 SGHRS, CDR2 YFSETQ. In DNA form, the CDR3 reads TGCGCCAGCAGCTTGGCTGGGGGGGGATCCTATGGCTACACCTTC. This gives the protein CASSLAGGGSYGYTF.